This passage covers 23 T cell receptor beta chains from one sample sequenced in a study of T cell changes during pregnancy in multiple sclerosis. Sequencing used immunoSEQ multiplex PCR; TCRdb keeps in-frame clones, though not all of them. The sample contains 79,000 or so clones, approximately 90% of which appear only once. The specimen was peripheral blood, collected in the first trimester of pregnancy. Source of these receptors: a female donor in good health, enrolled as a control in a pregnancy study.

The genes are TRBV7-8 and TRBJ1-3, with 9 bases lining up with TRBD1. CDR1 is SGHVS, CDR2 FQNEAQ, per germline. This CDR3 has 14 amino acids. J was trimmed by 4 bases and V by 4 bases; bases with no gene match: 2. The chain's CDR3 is CASSSGQGGNTIYF. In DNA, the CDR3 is TGTGCCAGCAGCTCGGGACAGGGAGGAAACACCATATATTTT.

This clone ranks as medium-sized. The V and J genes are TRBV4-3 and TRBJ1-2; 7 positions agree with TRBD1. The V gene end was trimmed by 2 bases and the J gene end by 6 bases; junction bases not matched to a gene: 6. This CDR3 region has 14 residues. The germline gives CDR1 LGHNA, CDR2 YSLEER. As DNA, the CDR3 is TGCGCCAGCAGCCAACATAACAGGGGAGATGGCTACACCTTC. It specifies CASSQHNRGDGYTF.

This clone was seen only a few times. The CDR3: CASSIQADAEAFF. Here the CDR3 DNA reads TGTGCCAGCAGCATTCAGGCTGACGCTGAAGCTTTCTTT. The rearrangement joins TRBV7-3 to TRBJ1-1; D unresolved. The germline CDR1 and CDR2 sequences are SGHTA and FQGTGA. The length of the CDR3 is 13 residues. V was cut by 5 bases and J by 6 bases, with 13 bases left in between.

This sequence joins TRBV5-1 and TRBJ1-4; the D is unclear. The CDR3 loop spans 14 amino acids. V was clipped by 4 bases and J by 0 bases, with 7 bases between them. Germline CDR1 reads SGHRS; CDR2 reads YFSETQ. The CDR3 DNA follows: TGCGCCAGCAGCCCAGAACCAACTAATGAAAAACTGTTTTTT. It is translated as CASSPEPTNEKLFF.

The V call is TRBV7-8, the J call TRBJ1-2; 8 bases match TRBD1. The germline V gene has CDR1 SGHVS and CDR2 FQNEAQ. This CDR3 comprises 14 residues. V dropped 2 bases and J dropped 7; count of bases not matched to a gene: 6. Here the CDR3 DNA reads TGTGCCAGCAGCTTACCGCAGGGGGCAGGTGGCTACACCTTC. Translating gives CASSLPQGAGGYTF.

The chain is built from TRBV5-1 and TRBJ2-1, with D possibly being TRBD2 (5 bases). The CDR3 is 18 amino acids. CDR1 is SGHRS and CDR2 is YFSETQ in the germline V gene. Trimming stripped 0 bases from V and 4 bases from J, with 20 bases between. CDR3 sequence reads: CASSLAKDGVGLYNEQFF. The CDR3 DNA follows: TGCGCCAGCAGCTTGGCTAAGGACGGGGTAGGGCTTTACAATGAGCAGTTCTTC.

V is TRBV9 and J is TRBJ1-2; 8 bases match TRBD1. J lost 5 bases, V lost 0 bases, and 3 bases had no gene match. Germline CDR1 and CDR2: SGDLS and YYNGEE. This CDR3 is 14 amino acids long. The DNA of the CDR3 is TGTGCCAGCAGCGTAGCTGGGACAGGTTATGGCTACACCTTC. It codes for CASSVAGTGYGYTF.

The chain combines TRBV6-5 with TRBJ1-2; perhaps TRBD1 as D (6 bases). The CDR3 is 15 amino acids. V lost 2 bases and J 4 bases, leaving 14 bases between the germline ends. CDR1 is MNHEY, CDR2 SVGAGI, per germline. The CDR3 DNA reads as TGTGCCAGCAGTTACACAAGGACAGCCGTCTATGGCTACACCTTC. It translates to CASSYTRTAVYGYTF.

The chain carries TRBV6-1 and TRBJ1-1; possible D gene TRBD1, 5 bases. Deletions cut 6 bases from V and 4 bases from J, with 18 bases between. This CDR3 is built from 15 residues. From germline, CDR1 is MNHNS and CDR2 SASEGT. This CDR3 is CASSAGLRGGTEAFF. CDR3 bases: TGTGCCAGCAGCGCGGGGCTGAGAGGAGGCACTGAAGCTTTCTTT.

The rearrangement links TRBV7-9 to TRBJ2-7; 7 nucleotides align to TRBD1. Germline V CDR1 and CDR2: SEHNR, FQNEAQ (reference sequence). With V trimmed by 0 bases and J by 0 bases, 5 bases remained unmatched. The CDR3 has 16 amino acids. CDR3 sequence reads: CASSLAGGRSSYEQYF. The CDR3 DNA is TGTGCCAGCAGCTTAGCAGGGGGCCGGAGCTCCTACGAGCAGTACTTC.

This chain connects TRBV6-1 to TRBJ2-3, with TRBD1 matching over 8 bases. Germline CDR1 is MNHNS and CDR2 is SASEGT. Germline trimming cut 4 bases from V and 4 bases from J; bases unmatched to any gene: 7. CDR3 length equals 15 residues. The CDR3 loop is CASSGTGSKADTQYF. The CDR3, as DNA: TGTGCCAGCAGTGGGACAGGGTCCAAGGCAGATACGCAGTATTTT.

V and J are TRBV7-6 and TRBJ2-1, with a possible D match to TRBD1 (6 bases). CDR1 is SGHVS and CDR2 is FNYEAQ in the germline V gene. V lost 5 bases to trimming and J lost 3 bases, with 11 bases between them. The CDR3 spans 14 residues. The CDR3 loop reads CASSTRRGYNEQFF. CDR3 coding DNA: TGTGCCAGCAGCACTCGCAGGGGCTACAATGAGCAGTTCTTC.

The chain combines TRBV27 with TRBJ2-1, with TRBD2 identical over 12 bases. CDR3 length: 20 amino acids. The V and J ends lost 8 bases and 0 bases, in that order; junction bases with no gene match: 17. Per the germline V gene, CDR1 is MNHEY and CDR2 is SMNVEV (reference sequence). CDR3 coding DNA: TGTGCCAGCCGTGTGGGGATACTAGCGGGGGGCCGGAGCTCCTACAATGAGCAGTTCTTC. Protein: CASRVGILAGGRSSYNEQFF.

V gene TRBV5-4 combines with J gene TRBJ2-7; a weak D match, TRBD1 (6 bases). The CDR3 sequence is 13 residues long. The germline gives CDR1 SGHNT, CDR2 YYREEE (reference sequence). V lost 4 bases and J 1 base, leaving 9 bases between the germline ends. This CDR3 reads CASSRDRSYEQYF. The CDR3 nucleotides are TGTGCCAGCAGCCGCGACAGGTCCTACGAGCAGTACTTC. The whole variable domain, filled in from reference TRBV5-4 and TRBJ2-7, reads ETGVTQSPTHLIKTRGQQVTLRCSSQSGHNTVSWYQQALGQGPQFIFQYYREEENGRGNFPPRFSGLQFPNYSSELNVNALELDDSALYLCASSRDRSYEQYFGPGTRLTVT.

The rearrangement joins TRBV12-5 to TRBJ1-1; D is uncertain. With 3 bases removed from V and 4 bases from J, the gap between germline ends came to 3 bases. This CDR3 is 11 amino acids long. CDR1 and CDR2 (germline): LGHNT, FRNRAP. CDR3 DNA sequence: TGTGCTAGTGGTTTCCGCACTGAAGCTTTCTTT. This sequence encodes CASGFRTEAFF.

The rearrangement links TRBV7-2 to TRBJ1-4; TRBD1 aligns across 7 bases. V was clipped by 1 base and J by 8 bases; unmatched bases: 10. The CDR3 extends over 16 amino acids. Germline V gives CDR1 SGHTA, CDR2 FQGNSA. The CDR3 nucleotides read TGTGCCAGCAGCTTAGGTCGACAGGGATCGCTCGAAAAACTGTTTTTT. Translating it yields CASSLGRQGSLEKLFF.

In DNA, the CDR3 is TGCGCCAGCAGCTTGTTCCCGATGGCGGGCACTGAAGCTTTCTTT. It is translated as CASSLFPMAGTEAFF. The chain links TRBV5-1 to TRBJ1-1; no definite D call. V lost 1 base, J lost 4 bases, and 14 bases lay in between. The CDR3 extends over 15 amino acids. In germline, CDR1 is SGHRS, CDR2 YFSETQ.

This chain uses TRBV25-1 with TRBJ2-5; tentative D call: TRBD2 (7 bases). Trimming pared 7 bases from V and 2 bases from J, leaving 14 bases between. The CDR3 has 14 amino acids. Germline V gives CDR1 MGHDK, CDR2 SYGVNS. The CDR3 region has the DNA TGTGCCAGCACTGGGGGGGCCATTCAAGAGACCCAGTACTTC. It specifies CASTGGAIQETQYF.

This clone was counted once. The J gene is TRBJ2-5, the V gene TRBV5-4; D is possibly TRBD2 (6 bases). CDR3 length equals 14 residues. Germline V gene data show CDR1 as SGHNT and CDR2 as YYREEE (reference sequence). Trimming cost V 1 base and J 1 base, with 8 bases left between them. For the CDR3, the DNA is TGTGCCAGCAGCTTGATCGGGAGCCAAGAGACCCAGTACTTC. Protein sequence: CASSLIGSQETQYF. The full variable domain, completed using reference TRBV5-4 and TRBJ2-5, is ETGVTQSPTHLIKTRGQQVTLRCSSQSGHNTVSWYQQALGQGPQFIFQYYREEENGRGNFPPRFSGLQFPNYSSELNVNALELDDSALYLCASSLIGSQETQYFGPGTRLLVL.

CDR3 bases: TGTGCCACAAACGGCGGGGGGGACTATAATGAGCAGTTCTTC. This codes for CATNGGGDYNEQFF. The rearrangement joins TRBV9 to TRBJ2-1, with 9 nucleotides matching TRBD2. The CDR3 covers 14 residues. The ends lost 9 bases at V and 7 bases at J; junction bases unmatched: 11. Germline CDR1 reads SGDLS; CDR2 reads YYNGEE.

The CDR3 region is CAIRSGSSYNEQFF. Here the CDR3 DNA reads TGTGCCATCAGGTCCGGGAGCTCCTACAATGAGCAGTTCTTC. The genes are TRBV10-3 and TRBJ2-1, with D possibly being TRBD2 (6 bases). V lost 6 bases, J lost 0 bases, and 9 bases lay in between. The germline V gene encodes CDR1 ENHRY and CDR2 SYGVKD. The CDR3 has 14 amino acids.

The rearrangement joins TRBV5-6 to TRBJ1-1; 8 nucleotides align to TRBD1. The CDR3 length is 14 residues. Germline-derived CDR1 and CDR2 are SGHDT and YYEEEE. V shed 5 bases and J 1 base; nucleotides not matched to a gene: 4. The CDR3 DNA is TGTGCCAGCAGGTTCGGGACAGGGAACACTGAAGCTTTCTTT. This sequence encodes CASRFGTGNTEAFF.

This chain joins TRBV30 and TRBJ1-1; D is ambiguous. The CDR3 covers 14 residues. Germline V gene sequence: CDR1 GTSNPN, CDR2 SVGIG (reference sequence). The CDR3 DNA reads TGTGCTGCGATGAAATCAGGCTCCCTTAACAGAGCTTTCTTT. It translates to CAAMKSGSLNRAFF.